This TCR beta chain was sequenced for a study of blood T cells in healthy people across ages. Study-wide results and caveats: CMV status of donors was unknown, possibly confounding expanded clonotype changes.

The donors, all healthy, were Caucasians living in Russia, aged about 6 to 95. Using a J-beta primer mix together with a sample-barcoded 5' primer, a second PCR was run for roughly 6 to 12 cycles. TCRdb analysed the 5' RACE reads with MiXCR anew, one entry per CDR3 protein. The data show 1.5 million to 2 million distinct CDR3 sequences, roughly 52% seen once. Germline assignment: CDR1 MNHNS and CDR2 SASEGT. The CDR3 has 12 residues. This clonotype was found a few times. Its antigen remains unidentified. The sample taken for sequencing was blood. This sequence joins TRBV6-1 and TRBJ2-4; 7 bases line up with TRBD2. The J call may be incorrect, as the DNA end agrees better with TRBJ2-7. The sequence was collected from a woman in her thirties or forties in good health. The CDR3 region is CASSETGGEQYF. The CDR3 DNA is TGTGCCAGCAGTGAAACGGGAGGCGAGCAGTACTTC.